A single sample gave rise to the 18 T cell receptor beta chains below, sequenced in a study of blood T cell repertoires in COVID-19 (dated by TCRdb to about 2020). Library preparation employed the immunoSEQ multiplex PCR assay. Drawn from immuneACCESS, this table holds only the in-frame rearrangements with V and J called that TCRdb kept. Clones are partly lost; checked studies trace under half to an unresolved V gene and leave the rest unexplained. The sample yields hundreds of thousands of clones; 80% to 85% were counted once. 12% of the sample lies in the top ten. The sequenced sample was peripheral blood. These receptors were taken from a woman in her sixties or seventies with active or convalescent COVID-19.

About this clone: Other DNA sequences in the same sample also yield this CDR3. The rearrangement joins TRBV6-6 to TRBJ1-1; TRBD1 might be the D (5 bases). The CDR3 is 13 residues long. V lost 2 bases, J lost 1 base, and 5 bases lay in between. Germline lookup yields CDR1 MNHNY and CDR2 SVGAGI (reference sequence). CDR3 sequence (DNA): TGTGCCAGCAGTTACGGACAGAACACTGAAGCTTTCTTT. Amino acids: CASSYGQNTEAFF.

The V call is TRBV5-1, the J call TRBJ1-4; D not resolved. V lost 0 bases and J 2 bases, leaving 8 bases between the germline ends. From germline, CDR1 is SGHRS and CDR2 YFSETQ. The CDR3 covers 15 residues. The CDR3 reads CASSLGHVTNEKLFF. CDR3 DNA: TGCGCCAGCAGCTTGGGACATGTGACTAATGAAAAACTGTTTTTT.

V usage is TRBV9 and J usage is TRBJ1-2; no firm D call. Germline V gives CDR1 SGDLS, CDR2 YYNGEE. V was pared by 0 bases and J by 6 bases, with 15 bases between. The CDR3 runs to 15 residues. This CDR3 reads CASSVARGGIDGYTF. The CDR3 DNA follows: TGTGCCAGCAGCGTAGCTCGGGGAGGTATAGATGGCTACACCTTC.

The CDR3 region is CASSLEVNWAPNGYTF. The DNA of the CDR3 is TGCGCCAGCAGCTTGGAAGTTAATTGGGCCCCTAATGGCTACACCTTC. This chain joins TRBV5-1 and TRBJ1-2, with D unresolved. This CDR3 is 16 amino acids long. CDR1 is SGHRS and CDR2 is YFSETQ in the germline V gene. V gave up 0 bases and J gave up 6 bases, with 18 bases separating them. The full variable domain, rest sourced from reference TRBV5-1 and TRBJ1-2, is KAGVTQTPRYLIKTRGQQVTLSCSPISGHRSVSWYQQTPGQGLQFLFEYFSETQRNKGNFPGRFSGRQFSNSRSEMNVSTLELGDSALYLCASSLEVNWAPNGYTFGSGTRLTVV.

The chain is built from TRBV11-2 and TRBJ2-7; D is unclear. Germline CDR1 and CDR2: SGHAT and FQNNGV. Trimming left V 1 base short and J 3 bases short, with 4 bases between. The CDR3 is made up of 12 amino acids. The CDR3 region is CASSLVSYEQYF. The CDR3 coding sequence is TGTGCCAGCAGCTTAGTCAGCTACGAGCAGTACTTC.

The V call is TRBV5-1, the J call TRBJ1-3; D gene ambiguous. Germline V gene data show CDR1 as SGHRS and CDR2 as YFSETQ. The V end lost 6 bases, the J end lost 2 bases, and 15 bases lay between the germline ends. The CDR3 is 15 residues long. Written as DNA, the CDR3 is TGCGCCAGCAAGCTTGGTATGGGAGCTGGAAACACCATATATTTT. Its protein product is CASKLGMGAGNTIYF.

The chain uses TRBV6-6 and TRBJ2-7, with a possible D match to TRBD1 (6 bases). CDR3 length equals 12 residues. The germline V gene encodes CDR1 MNHNY and CDR2 SVGAGI (reference sequence). V was clipped by 7 bases and J by 2 bases, with 9 bases between them. Here the CDR3 DNA reads TGTGCCAGCAAGGGGGTAACCTACGAGCAGTACTTC. It specifies CASKGVTYEQYF.

V usage is TRBV4-1 and J usage is TRBJ2-7, with TRBD2 matching over 8 bases. CDR1 is MGHRA, CDR2 YSYEKL, per germline. The CDR3 extends over 15 amino acids. Germline trimming cut 4 bases from V and 0 bases from J; bases unmatched to any gene: 5. The CDR3 spells CASSPIAGSSYEQYF. CDR3 DNA sequence: TGCGCCAGCAGCCCGATAGCGGGGAGCTCCTACGAGCAGTACTTC.

This clone was seen more than once but under ten times. The J gene is TRBJ2-7, the V gene TRBV9, with 11 bases matching TRBD2. This CDR3 contains 13 residues. Germline V gives CDR1 SGDLS, CDR2 YYNGEE. Trimming cost V 5 bases and J 7 bases; bases outside gene matches: 5. CDR3 protein: CASSASGGLEQYF. CDR3 in DNA: TGTGCCAGCAGTGCTAGCGGGGGGCTGGAGCAGTACTTC.

J is TRBJ1-6 and V is TRBV2; 7 bases map to TRBD1. Losses at the gene ends were 5 bases for V and 6 bases for J; bases not matched to a gene: 7. Germline V gene data show CDR1 as SNHLY and CDR2 as FYNNEI. The length of the CDR3 is 15 residues. This CDR3 reads CASSPDRAGNSPLHF. The CDR3 DNA reads as TGTGCCAGCAGTCCCGACAGGGCGGGTAATTCACCCCTCCACTTT.

J is TRBJ1-1 and V is TRBV15, with D perhaps matching TRBD1 (6 bases). Germline V gene lookup returns CDR1 LNHNV and CDR2 YYDKDF (reference sequence). V dropped 3 bases and J dropped 0 bases, with 11 bases sitting between them. The CDR3 has 15 residues. The CDR3 region is CATSSSRTVNTEAFF. In nucleotides, the CDR3 is TGTGCCACCAGCAGTAGCCGGACAGTGAACACTGAAGCTTTCTTT.

V and J are TRBV29-1 and TRBJ1-2, with D maybe TRBD1 (6 bases). CDR1 and CDR2 from the germline V gene are SQVTM and ANQGSEA. Between the trimmed V and J ends, which lost 4 bases and 5 bases, there was a span of 14 bases. CDR3 size: 13 residues. The CDR3 DNA follows: TGCAGCGTTGCAGGGGAATCGACGTATGGCTACACCTTC. It encodes CSVAGESTYGYTF.

About this clone itself: At the DNA level, this CDR3 is encoded by other sequences in the same sample as well. V gene TRBV18 combines with J gene TRBJ1-2, with unresolved D. V was clipped by 3 bases and J by 3 bases, with 8 bases between them. Germline V gene lookup returns CDR1 KGHSH and CDR2 LQKENI. The CDR3 contains 13 residues. CDR3 nucleotides: TGTGCCAGCTCACCTGGTCAGGACTATGGCTACACCTTC. Protein sequence: CASSPGQDYGYTF.

J is TRBJ2-1 and V is TRBV21-1; TRBD2, as called in the table, went unchecked against the DNA. TRBV21-1 is described as a pseudogene. The CDR3 length is 16 residues. The CDR3 reads CASTSRGAGGHHEQFF. CDR3 bases: TGTGCCAGCACCTCCCGTGGGGCGGGGGGGCATCATGAGCAGTTCTTC.

This clone was seen just once. The V gene is TRBV3-1 (or the pseudogene TRBV3-2), the J gene TRBJ1-1; 7 nucleotides align to TRBD1. The V segment lost 6 bases and the J segment 6 bases; nucleotides outside the gene matches: 7. Germline lookup yields CDR1 LGHDT and CDR2 YNNKEL (reference sequence). The CDR3 sequence is 13 residues long. In DNA form, the CDR3 reads TGTGCCAGCAGGAGGGTAGGGACAGCTGAAGCTTTCTTT. It yields the protein CASRRVGTAEAFF.

This clone was counted between two and nine times. The chain uses TRBV7-9 and TRBJ1-4; TRBD1 agrees at 8 bases. This CDR3 comprises 15 residues. The germline V gene has CDR1 SEHNR and CDR2 FQNEAQ (reference sequence). The V and J ends lost 5 bases and 2 bases, in that order; junction bases with no gene match: 4. CDR3 sequence reads: CASSPGQGTNEKLFF. Here the CDR3 DNA reads TGTGCCAGCAGCCCCGGACAGGGTACTAATGAAAAACTGTTTTTT.

The chain recombines TRBV7-3 with TRBJ1-1; D not resolved. The CDR3 length is 14 residues. Germline values: CDR1 SGHTA, CDR2 FQGTGA. The germline V and J ends were trimmed by 2 bases and 6 bases, with 13 bases remaining between them. The CDR3 region has the DNA TGTGCCAGCAGCTTAGGGCGGGATCCGGCTGAAGCTTTCTTT. This encodes CASSLGRDPAEAFF.

The V gene is TRBV2, the J gene TRBJ2-3; D uncertain. V dropped 3 bases and J dropped 2 bases, with 12 bases sitting between them. This CDR3 is 15 amino acids long. CDR1 is SNHLY and CDR2 is FYNNEI in the germline V gene. The CDR3 nucleotides read TGTGCCAGCAGTGAGGTCAGATCCCTCACAGATACGCAGTATTTT. Protein sequence: CASSEVRSLTDTQYF.